This TCR beta chain was recovered during a study of blood T cell repertoires in COVID-19. About the study: The study drew acute and convalescent COVID-19 samples from the United States, Italy and Spain.

This clone occurred once. The protocol was immunoSEQ multiplex PCR, while the TCRdb copy is restricted to in-frame clones and leaves out a portion. This sample has some 320,000 clones; approximately 85% occur once, and the top ten carry just over 7%. The TCR sequence derives from a human donor in a cohort sampled during active COVID-19. Sequencing was performed on peripheral blood.

The CDR3 DNA sequence: TGTGCCAGCTCACGCGGGACAGGGGGACCTATCTACGAGCAGTACTTC. Translation: CASSRGTGGPIYEQYF. The chain has TRBV18 and TRBJ2-7; 11 bases align to TRBD1. V was clipped by 4 bases and J by 3 bases; unmatched bases: 8. Germline V CDR1 and CDR2: KGHSH, LQKENI. The CDR3 sequence is 16 residues long.